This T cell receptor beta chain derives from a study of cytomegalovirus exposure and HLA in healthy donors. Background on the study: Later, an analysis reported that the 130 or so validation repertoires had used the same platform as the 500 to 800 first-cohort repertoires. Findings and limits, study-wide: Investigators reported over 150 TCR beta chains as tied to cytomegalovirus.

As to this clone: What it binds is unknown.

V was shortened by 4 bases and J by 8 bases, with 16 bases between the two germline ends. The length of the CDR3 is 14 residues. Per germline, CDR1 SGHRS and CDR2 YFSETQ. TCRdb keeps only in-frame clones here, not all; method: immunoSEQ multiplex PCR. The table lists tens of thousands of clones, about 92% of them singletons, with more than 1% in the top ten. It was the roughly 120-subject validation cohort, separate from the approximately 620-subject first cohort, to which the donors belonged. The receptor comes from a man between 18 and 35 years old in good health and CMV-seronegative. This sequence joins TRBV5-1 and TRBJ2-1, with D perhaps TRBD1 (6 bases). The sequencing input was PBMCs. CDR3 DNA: TGCGCCAGCAGCCAGGGACAATCTACAGATGAGCAGTTCTTC. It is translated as CASSQGQSTDEQFF.